Given below is one T cell receptor beta chain in context. Its antigen remains unknown. Germline V CDR1 and CDR2: SGHVS, FNYEAQ. Trimming removed 3 bases from V and 1 base from J, with 6 bases in between. CDR3 length equals 13 residues. This specimen belongs to a study of cytomegalovirus exposure and HLA in healthy donors. Study-wide points: Later genetic work tied a missense DCLRE1C variant to beta-chain V and J trimming. Investigators reported 150 to 200 TCR beta chains as tied to cytomegalovirus.

13 Jbeta primers and 60 Vbeta primers were used for the PCR. Assay used: immunoSEQ multiplex PCR; TCRdb lists only in-frame clones, some missing. The sample lists fewer than 150,000 clones, around 80% seen once, with 6.8% in the top ten. The sequence derives from a man in his forties in good health and CMV-seropositive. The J gene is TRBJ1-1, the V gene TRBV7-6; D is ambiguous. The sample comprised PBMCs. Here the CDR3 reads CASSLGENTEAFF. In DNA form, the CDR3 reads TGTGCCAGCAGCTTGGGAGAGAACACTGAAGCTTTCTTT.